This record concerns one T cell receptor (beta chain) sequence. Its specificity is unknown. TCRdb's table, derived via immunoSEQ multiplex PCR, lists solely in-frame clones and lacks some. The top ten clones hold 0.85% to 1.2% of a sample with about 37,000 clones, around 80% of them seen once. J was trimmed by 5 bases and V by 4 bases; bases with no gene match: 8. The germline V gene encodes CDR1 LNHDA and CDR2 SQIVND (reference sequence). The CDR3 totals 14 residues. The sample comes from a study of T cells in narcolepsy. The study's findings and limits: HCRT-specific and TRIB2-specific autoreactive clonotypes appeared among same-patient CSF and blood CD4+ clonotypes.

The chain uses TRBV19 and TRBJ2-7; TRBD1 matches at 7 bases. The sample taken for sequencing was memory (CD45RA-) CD4+ T cells from blood. This sequence was found in a human donor in good health. As DNA, the CDR3 is TGTGCCAGTAGTACGCTATCGACAGGGAACGAGCAGTACTTC. Translating it yields CASSTLSTGNEQYF.